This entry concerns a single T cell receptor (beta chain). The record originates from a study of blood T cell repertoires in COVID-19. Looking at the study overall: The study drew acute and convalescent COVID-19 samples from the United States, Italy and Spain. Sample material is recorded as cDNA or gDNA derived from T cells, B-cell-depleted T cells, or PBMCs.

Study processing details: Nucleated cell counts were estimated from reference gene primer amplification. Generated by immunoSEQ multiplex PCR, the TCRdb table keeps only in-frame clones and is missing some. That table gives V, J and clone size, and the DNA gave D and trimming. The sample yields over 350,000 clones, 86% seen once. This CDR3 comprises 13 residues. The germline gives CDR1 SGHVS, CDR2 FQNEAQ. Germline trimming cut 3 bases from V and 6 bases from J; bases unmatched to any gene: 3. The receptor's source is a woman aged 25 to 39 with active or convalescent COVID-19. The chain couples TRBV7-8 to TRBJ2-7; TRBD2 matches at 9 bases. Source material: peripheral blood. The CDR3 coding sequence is TGTGCCAGCAGCTTTAGCGGGAGTGGCGAGCAGTACTTC. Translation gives CASSFSGSGEQYF.